Below are 11 T cell receptor beta chains sequenced from a single sample in a study of shared clonotypes between healthy human individuals (dated by TCRdb to 2019 to 2021). For the CD8 naive samples, CD45RO-negative cells were positively selected for CCR7, yielding a CD45RA+CCR7+ population from which TemRA cells were excluded. Libraries were prepared through the immunoSEQ multiplex PCR assay. The table comes from immuneACCESS by way of TCRdb, which keeps in-frame sequences with V and J called. Part of the clones is missing from these tables; in studies checked, under half for an unresolved V gene and the rest for unknown reasons. The sample table shows around 1.9 million clones, and about 93% are seen once. The ten largest clones add up to about 1.6% of the sample. Sequencing was performed on naive CD8+ T cells from PBMCs. Per the publication, the cell subset or site label means: CD45RA+CCR7+. These receptors all stem from a man aged 18 to 35 in good health. Some clones in this sample may be carry-over from other donors' samples.

J is TRBJ1-1 and V is TRBV6-5; 8 nucleotides align to TRBD1. The germline CDR1 and CDR2 sequences are MNHEY and SVGAGI. This CDR3 is 12 amino acids long. Trimming removed 6 bases from V and 7 bases from J; junction bases left unmatched: 4. The CDR3 DNA reads TGTGCCAGCAGCCAAGGACAGGGTGAAGCTTTCTTT. It specifies CASSQGQGEAFF.

This chain uses TRBV7-8 with TRBJ2-3, with D perhaps TRBD2 (5 bases). This CDR3 region has 17 residues. CDR1 and CDR2 from the germline V gene are SGHVS and FQNEAQ. Trimming cost V 1 base and J 1 base, with 15 bases left between them. The CDR3 region is CASSLVETGRRTDTQYF. CDR3 DNA sequence: TGTGCCAGCAGCTTAGTAGAGACGGGAAGACGCACAGATACGCAGTATTTT.

V usage is TRBV9 and J usage is TRBJ1-4; a possible D gene is TRBD1 (5 bases). Trimming cost V 0 bases and J 8 bases, with 14 bases left between them. The CDR3 is made up of 15 amino acids. Looked up from germline, CDR1 is SGDLS and CDR2 is YYNGEE. CDR3 sequence reads: CASSVEPIEGEKLFF. Written as DNA, the CDR3 is TGTGCCAGCAGCGTAGAGCCTATCGAGGGGGAAAAACTGTTTTTT.

V is TRBV5-1 and J is TRBJ2-5, with 8 bases aligning to TRBD2. This CDR3 comprises 15 residues. V dropped 4 bases and J dropped 2; count of bases not matched to a gene: 7. Germline CDR1 and CDR2: SGHRS and YFSETQ. CDR3 region: CASSAPLAGQETQYF. The CDR3 DNA follows: TGCGCCAGCAGCGCCCCTCTAGCGGGTCAAGAGACCCAGTACTTC.

V and J are TRBV28 and TRBJ2-7, with no clear D. The length of the CDR3 is 15 residues. The V end lost 1 base, the J end lost 5 bases, and 15 bases lay between the germline ends. Germline assignment: CDR1 MDHEN and CDR2 SYDVKM. This chain's CDR3 is CASSLYRTPNHEQYF. DNA for the CDR3: TGTGCCAGCAGTTTATACCGGACCCCCAACCACGAGCAGTACTTC.

In the case of this clone: Other DNA sequences of this sample code for an identical CDR3. This rearrangement joins TRBV27 to TRBJ2-1, with 11 bases that match TRBD2. V shed 3 bases, J shed 9 bases, and the junction held 1 base outside the gene matches. CDR1 is MNHEY, CDR2 SMNVEV, per germline (reference sequence). CDR3 length equals 13 residues. The CDR3 DNA follows: TGTGCCAGCAGTTTGGGGACTAGCGGTGAGCAGTTCTTC. This translates into CASSLGTSGEQFF.

The chain carries TRBV5-5 and TRBJ2-7, with 8 nucleotides matching TRBD2. Germline CDR1 is SGHKS and CDR2 is YYEKEE (reference sequence). This CDR3 region has 16 residues. V trimming: 3 bases; J trimming: 3 bases; junction bases outside the gene matches: 11. The CDR3 bases are TGTGCCAGCAGCTGGGGACCGGGACTAGTTTTCTACGAGCAGTACTTC. This sequence encodes CASSWGPGLVFYEQYF.

The chain uses TRBV4-1 and TRBJ2-7; tentatively, D is TRBD2 (5 bases). The CDR3 is 15 residues long. The germline V and J ends were trimmed by 3 bases and 0 bases, with 12 bases remaining between them. CDR1 is MGHRA, CDR2 YSYEKL, per germline. As DNA, the CDR3 is TGCGCCAGCAGCCATCATCGGACTCGCTCCTACGAGCAGTACTTC. Translating gives CASSHHRTRSYEQYF.

The V call is TRBV5-1, the J call TRBJ2-1; 12 bases agree with TRBD2. CDR1 is SGHRS and CDR2 is YFSETQ in the germline V gene. The CDR3 sequence is 17 residues long. The trim removed 4 bases at V and 4 bases at J, leaving 9 bases unmatched. The CDR3 region is CASSALTGTSGYNEQFF. In DNA form, the CDR3 reads TGCGCCAGCAGCGCACTTACAGGGACTAGCGGGTACAATGAGCAGTTCTTC.

The CDR3 nucleotides are TGTGCCAGTAGTAACAGGGGCGGAGGATATTCCTACGAGCAGTACTTC. Its protein product is CASSNRGGGYSYEQYF. This chain joins TRBV19 and TRBJ2-7; 7 nucleotides align to TRBD1. V shed 4 bases, J shed 1 base, and the junction held 10 bases outside the gene matches. Germline CDR1 reads LNHDA; CDR2 reads SQIVND (reference sequence). CDR3 size: 16 residues.

The chain joins TRBV14 to TRBJ2-7, with D possibly matching TRBD1 (6 bases). CDR3 length: 14 residues. The ends were cut back, 1 base at V and 7 bases at J, with 14 bases in the middle. Germline values: CDR1 SGHDN, CDR2 FVKESK. CDR3: CASSQGLGAREQYF. The DNA of the CDR3 is TGTGCCAGCAGCCAAGGACTGGGGGCGCGAGAGCAGTACTTC.